A single TCR beta chain is shown here with its context. Its antigen is still unknown. This entry is derived from a study of cytomegalovirus exposure and HLA in healthy donors. The study, taken as a whole, reports: Within the data, a cluster of highly shared sequence variants was likely a sequencing artifact. One variant, a missense change in DCLRE1C, was linked in a later analysis to TCR beta V- and J-gene trimming.

The PCR had 60 Vbeta and 13 Jbeta primers. Profiling relied on immunoSEQ multiplex PCR, and the TCRdb table lists in-frame clones only, not all of them. This table holds roughly 150,000 clones, 60% to 80% found once. Germline assignment: CDR1 SNHLY and CDR2 FYNNEI. Trimming took 4 bases from V and 4 from J; bases not matched to a gene: 10. The CDR3 is made up of 15 amino acids. Sequencing was performed on PBMCs. This TCR was sampled from a male donor in good health and CMV-seronegative. This rearrangement joins TRBV2 to TRBJ2-7; 7 bases agree with TRBD2. The chain's CDR3 is CASSGGGFSPYEQYF. In nucleotides, the CDR3 is TGTGCCAGCAGTGGGGGGGGGTTCTCCCCTTACGAGCAGTACTTC.